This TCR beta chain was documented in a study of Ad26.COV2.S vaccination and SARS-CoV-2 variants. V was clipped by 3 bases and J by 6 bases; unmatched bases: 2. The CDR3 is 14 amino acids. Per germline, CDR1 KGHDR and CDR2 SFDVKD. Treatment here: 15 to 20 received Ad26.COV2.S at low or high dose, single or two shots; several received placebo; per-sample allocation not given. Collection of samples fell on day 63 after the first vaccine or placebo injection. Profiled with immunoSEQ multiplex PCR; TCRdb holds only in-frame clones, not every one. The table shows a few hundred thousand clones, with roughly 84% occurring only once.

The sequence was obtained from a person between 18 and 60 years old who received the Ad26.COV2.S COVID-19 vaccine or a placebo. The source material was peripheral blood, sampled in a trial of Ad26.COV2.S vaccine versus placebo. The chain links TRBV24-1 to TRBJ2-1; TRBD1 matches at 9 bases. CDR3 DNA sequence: TGTGCCACCAGTGATGCACAGGGGGCCAATGAGCAGTTCTTC. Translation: CATSDAQGANEQFF.